The T cell receptor (beta chain) under discussion was sequenced for a study of blood T cell repertoires in COVID-19. Study at large: PBMCs, B-cell-depleted T cells, or T cells were the source of the cDNA or gDNA that made up the material.

The V and J ends lost 7 bases and 2 bases respectively, with 12 bases between them. The V gene's germline CDR1 is WSHSY and CDR2 SAAADI. This CDR3 comprises 13 residues. This table comes from immunoSEQ multiplex PCR, and its TCRdb copy is limited to in-frame clones, with some not included. The table lists under 20,000 clones, roughly 88% of them singletons, with 15% to 20% in the top ten. The sequence derives from a human donor in a cohort sampled during active COVID-19. Sequences were obtained from peripheral blood. The V and J genes are TRBV10-2 and TRBJ2-7; tentative D call: TRBD2 (5 bases). CDR3 residues: CASKAGITYEQYF. The CDR3, as DNA: TGCGCCAGCAAGGCGGGTATTACCTACGAGCAGTACTTC.